This T cell receptor (beta chain) was found in a study of beta chain features in type 1 diabetes. What was sequenced were expressed TCRB transcripts, since all of the isolated RNA had been reverse transcribed. The table came from immunoSEQ multiplex PCR; TCRdb's copy has only in-frame clones and leaves some out. The sample includes approximately 250,000 clones, around 14% of them seen just once. Study-level findings and limits: The naive, central memory and Treg TCRB repertoires looked more alike in patients than they did in healthy donors.

The CDR3 spans 19 residues. CDR1 is MGHRA and CDR2 is YSYEKL in the germline V gene. The ends lost 4 bases at V and 0 bases at J; junction bases unmatched: 14. A note on this clone: The antigen is undetermined.

This clonotype was sampled from a woman aged 35 to 49 in good health. V is TRBV4-1 and J is TRBJ2-2, with 7 positions matching TRBD2. The sequenced sample consisted of naive CD4+ T cells from blood. CDR3 nucleotides: TGCGCCAGCAGCCTACGGTCCGACGGGGGGAACGCGAACACCGGGGAGCTGTTTTTT. Its translation is CASSLRSDGGNANTGELFF.